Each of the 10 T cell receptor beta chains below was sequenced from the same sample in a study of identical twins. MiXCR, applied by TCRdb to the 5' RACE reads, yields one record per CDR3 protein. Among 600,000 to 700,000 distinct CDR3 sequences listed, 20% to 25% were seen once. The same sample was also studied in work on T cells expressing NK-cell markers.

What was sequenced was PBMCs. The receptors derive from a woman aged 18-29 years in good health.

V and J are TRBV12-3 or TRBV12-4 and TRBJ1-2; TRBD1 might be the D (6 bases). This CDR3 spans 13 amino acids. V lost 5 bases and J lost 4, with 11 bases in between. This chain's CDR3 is CASSPKGGYGYTF. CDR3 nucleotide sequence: TGTGCCAGCAGTCCCAAAGGGGGCTATGGCTACACCTTC.

Written as DNA, the CDR3 is TGTGCCAGCAGGGGAGGGACTAGCGAATACCAAGAGACCCAGTACTTC. It specifies CASRGGTSEYQETQYF. The genes are TRBV6-1 and TRBJ2-5, with 10 bases aligning to TRBD2. Germline CDR1 MNHNS, CDR2 SASEGT. The ends lost 6 bases at V and 0 bases at J; junction bases unmatched: 7. CDR3 length: 16 residues.

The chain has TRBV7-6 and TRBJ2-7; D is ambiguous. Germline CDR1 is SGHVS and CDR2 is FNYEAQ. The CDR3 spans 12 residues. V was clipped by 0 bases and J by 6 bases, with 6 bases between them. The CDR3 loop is CASSLAYSEQYF. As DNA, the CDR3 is TGTGCCAGCAGCTTAGCGTATAGCGAGCAGTACTTC.

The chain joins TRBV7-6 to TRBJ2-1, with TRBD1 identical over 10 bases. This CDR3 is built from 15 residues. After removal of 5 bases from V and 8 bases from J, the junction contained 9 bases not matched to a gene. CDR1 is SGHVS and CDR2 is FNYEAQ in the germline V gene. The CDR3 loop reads CASSAGTGVFHEQFF. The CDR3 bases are TGTGCCAGCAGCGCCGGGACAGGGGTTTTCCATGAGCAGTTCTTC.

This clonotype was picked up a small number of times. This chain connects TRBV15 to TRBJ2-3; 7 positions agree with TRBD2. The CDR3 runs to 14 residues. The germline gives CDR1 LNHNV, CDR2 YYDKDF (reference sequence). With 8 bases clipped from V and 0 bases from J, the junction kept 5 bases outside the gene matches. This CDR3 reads CATRRRESTDTQYF. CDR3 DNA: TGTGCCACCCGCCGGCGGGAGAGCACAGATACGCAGTATTTT.

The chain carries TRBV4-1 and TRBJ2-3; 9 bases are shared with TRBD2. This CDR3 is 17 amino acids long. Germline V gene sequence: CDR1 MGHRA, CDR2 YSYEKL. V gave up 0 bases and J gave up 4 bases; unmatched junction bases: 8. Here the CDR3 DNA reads TGCGCCAGCAGCCAAGAAATCAGCGGGGGGCCACCAGATACGCAGTATTTT. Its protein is CASSQEISGGPPDTQYF.

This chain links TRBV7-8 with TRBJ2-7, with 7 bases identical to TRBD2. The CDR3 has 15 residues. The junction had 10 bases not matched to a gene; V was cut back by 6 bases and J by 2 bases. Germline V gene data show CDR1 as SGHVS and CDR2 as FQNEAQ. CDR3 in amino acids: CASSFPFSGTYEQYF. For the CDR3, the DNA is TGTGCCAGCAGTTTTCCGTTCAGCGGGACCTACGAGCAGTACTTC.

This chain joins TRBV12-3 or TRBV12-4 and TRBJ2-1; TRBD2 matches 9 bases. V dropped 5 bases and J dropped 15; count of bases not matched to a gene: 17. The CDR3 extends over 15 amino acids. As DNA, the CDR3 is TGTGCCAGCAGTAGGGGGTTCGGCGGGAGGGCTCTCGCGTTCTTC. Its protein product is CASSRGFGGRALAFF.

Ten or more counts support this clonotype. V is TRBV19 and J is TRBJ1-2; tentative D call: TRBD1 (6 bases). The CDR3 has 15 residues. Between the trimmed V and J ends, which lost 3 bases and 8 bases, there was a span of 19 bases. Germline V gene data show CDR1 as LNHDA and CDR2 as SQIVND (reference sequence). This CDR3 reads CASSITPQGLGGYTF. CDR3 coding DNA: TGTGCCAGTAGTATTACCCCACAGGGCCTTGGAGGCTACACCTTC.

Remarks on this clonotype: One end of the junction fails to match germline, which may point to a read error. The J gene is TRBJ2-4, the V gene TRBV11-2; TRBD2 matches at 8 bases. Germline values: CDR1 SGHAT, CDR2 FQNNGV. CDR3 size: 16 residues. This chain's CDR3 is CASSRGGTSHKNIQHF. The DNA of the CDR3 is TGTGCCAGCAGCCGGGGGGGGACTTCTCACAAAAACATTCAGCACTTC.